The clone carrying this T cell receptor (beta chain) appeared a few times. Its specificity is not known. TCRdb redid the calling of the 5' RACE reads with MiXCR, one entry per CDR3 protein. Of 340,000 or so distinct CDR3 sequences listed, over 10% were seen once; the top ten hold about 20%. The data belong to a study of T-cell memory formation after mild COVID-19. In the study overall: The TCR clusters were mostly specific to one donor. Study-wide findings and caveats: CD4+ contracting clones were found mainly in CM and EM, and CD8+ ones in EMRA. Detection of some responders pre-infection suggested pre-existing cross-reactive memory T cells participated. Contracting clones, day 15 to 85, had balanced CD4/CD8, and later expanders favored CD4+.

Germline CDR1 SGHTA, CDR2 FQGNSA. V lost 5 bases, J lost 2 bases, and 16 bases lay in between. The CDR3 is 15 amino acids. The sequenced sample was PBMCs or a T cell subset sorted from them (not recorded which). The gene calls are TRBV7-2 and TRBJ2-7; possibly TRBD2 for D (5 bases). This clonotype originated in a man between 18 and 29 years old who had mild COVID-19 (a few samples of this study predate the infection). Cell type and time point are not known. In nucleotides, the CDR3 is TGTGCCAGCAGCCCTAGCTCGGACTTCGCCTACGAGCAGTACTTC. It encodes CASSPSSDFAYEQYF.